This T cell receptor (beta chain) came from a study of OX40 agonist ivuxolimab in advanced cancers. Background on the study: Ivuxolimab is a fully human IgG2 antibody that activates OX40 (CD134). Study observations and caveats: Researchers report that CD8+ T cells had, on average, more expanded clones than CD4+.

Clones were read by immunoSEQ multiplex PCR, and TCRdb kept only the in-frame ones, dropping some. The data contain fewer than 80,000 clones, 84% of them seen just once; the ten biggest clones take up 1.1%. Germline values: CDR1 LNHDA, CDR2 SQIVND (reference sequence). V was shortened by 6 bases and J by 5 bases, with 16 bases between the two germline ends. The CDR3 is 14 amino acids. Remarks on this clone: Its antigen remains unknown.

Sample: CD4+ or CD8+ T cells sorted from blood, taken in a trial of the OX40 agonist ivuxolimab. The receptor's source is an adult with an advanced solid tumor such as melanoma, head and neck, liver or kidney cancer. This chain links TRBV19 with TRBJ1-2; TRBD1 is a possible D gene (5 bases). CDR3 loop: CASSLDGGGYGYTF. The CDR3 coding sequence is TGTGCCAGTAGCCTCGACGGGGGAGGATATGGCTACACCTTC.